This TCR beta chain derives from a study of blood T cell repertoires in COVID-19. This clone was seen once. Other DNA variants within this sample encode the same CDR3. Here immunoSEQ multiplex PCR was the method, and the copy in TCRdb shows in-frame clones only, minus some. This sample has approximately 320,000 clones; under 95% occur once, and the top ten carry 2% to 3%. J was trimmed by 5 bases and V by 3 bases; bases with no gene match: 3. CDR3 size: 13 residues. The germline CDR1 and CDR2 sequences are LGHDT and YNNKEL (reference sequence). Sequencing was carried out using PBMCs or T cells enriched from blood (not recorded which). This receptor was identified in a man aged 60-69 years who had recovered from COVID-19. This chain uses TRBV3-1 (or the pseudogene TRBV3-2) with TRBJ1-2; 7 positions agree with TRBD1. The CDR3 nucleotides read TGTGCCAGCAGCCAGAGACAGGGTTATGGCTACACCTTC. This encodes CASSQRQGYGYTF.